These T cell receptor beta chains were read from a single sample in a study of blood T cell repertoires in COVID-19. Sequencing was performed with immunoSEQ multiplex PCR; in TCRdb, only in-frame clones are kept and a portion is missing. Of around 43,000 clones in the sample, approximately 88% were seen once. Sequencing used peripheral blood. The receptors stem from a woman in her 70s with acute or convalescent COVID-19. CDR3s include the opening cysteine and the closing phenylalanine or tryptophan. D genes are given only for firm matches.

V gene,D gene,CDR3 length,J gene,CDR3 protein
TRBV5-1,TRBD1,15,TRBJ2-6,CASSPDRAGANVLTF
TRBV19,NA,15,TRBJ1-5,CASSIQGGSNQPQHF
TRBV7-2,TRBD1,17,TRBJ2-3,CASSRMGGTGRFDTQYF
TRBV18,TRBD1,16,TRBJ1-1,CASSPRTGRENTEAFF
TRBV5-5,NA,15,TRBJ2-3,CASSWGAHLTDTQYF
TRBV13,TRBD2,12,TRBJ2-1,CASSSSGNEQFF
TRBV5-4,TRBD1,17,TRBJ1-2,CASSFRQGAAPDYGYTF
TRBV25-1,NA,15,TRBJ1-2,CASSAGGVSNYGYTF
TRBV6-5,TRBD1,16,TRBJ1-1,CASSSGTGVLSTEAFF
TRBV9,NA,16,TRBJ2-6,CASSVAAGPGANVLTF
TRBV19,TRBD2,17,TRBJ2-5,CASSIAASGGWVETQYF
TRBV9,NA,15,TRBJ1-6,CASSVGRAANVALHF
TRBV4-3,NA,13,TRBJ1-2,CASSQGKEYGYTF
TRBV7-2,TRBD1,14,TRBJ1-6,CASSPGTGGSPLHF
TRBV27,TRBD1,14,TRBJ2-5,CASSFAGTGETQYF
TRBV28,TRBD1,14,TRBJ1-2,CASSGRDRSRGYTF